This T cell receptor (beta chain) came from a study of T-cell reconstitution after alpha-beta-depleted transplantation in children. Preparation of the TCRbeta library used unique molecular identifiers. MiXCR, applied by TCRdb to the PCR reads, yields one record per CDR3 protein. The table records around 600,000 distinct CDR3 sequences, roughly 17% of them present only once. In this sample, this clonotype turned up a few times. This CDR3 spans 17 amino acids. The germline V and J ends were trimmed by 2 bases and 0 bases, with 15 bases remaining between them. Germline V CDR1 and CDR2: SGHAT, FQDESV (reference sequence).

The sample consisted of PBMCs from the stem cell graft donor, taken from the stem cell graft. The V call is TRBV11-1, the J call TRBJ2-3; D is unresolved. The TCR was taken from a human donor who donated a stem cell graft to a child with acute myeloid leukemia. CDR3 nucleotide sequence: TGTGCCAGCAGCTTAAGTCGGTCGGGCGCGAGCACAGATACGCAGTATTTT. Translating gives CASSLSRSGASTDTQYF.